The T cell receptor (beta chain) under discussion was sequenced for a study of identical twins (TCRdb year 2016). The study in broad terms: To test whether fetal clonotypes persist, the study used deep sequencing on TCR alpha and beta repertoires from monozygotic twins, unrelated adults of various ages, and cord blood. To rule out contamination, the twin experiments were replicated at different times with different library preparation protocols. The research as a whole found: Abundant cord blood beta clonotypes carried fewer insertions; young adult naive repertoires showed a weaker similar trend, while memory repertoires showed none. In beta out-of-frame sequences, excess twin sharing was weaker, because having fewer shared sequences lowered the signal-to-noise ratio. Invariant T cells such as MAIT and iNKT could partly confound zero-insertion analyses, although diverse VJ usage argued against such confounding for most clonotypes. Because the same donors could not be followed over many years, conclusions were based on cross-sectional statistical analysis. Recombination models systematically underestimated out-of-frame TCR alpha sharing in monozygotic twins but agreed with sharing between unrelated individuals. Compared with coincidental sharing between unrelated individuals, an excess of low generation-probability sequences was observed among out-of-frame TCR alpha sequences shared between twins.

Every donor in the study was a healthy Caucasian. A note on this clonotype: Its antigen is currently not known. Base qualities are not recorded, but no much larger clone differs from it by a single base.

V and J lose 1 base and 6 bases, and a span of 11 bases separates them. From the germline V gene, CDR1 is SGHTS and CDR2 is YDEGEE. The CDR3 contains 14 residues, cysteine and phenylalanine counted. Solely the CDR3 DNA is kept, with 42 bases framed from the first base. Libraries were prepared through 5' RACE. The instrument was an Illumina HiSeq 2000. A universal primer binding site was added through template switching, and the final cDNA carried a unique molecular identifier so that TCR cDNA molecules could be counted accurately. First-strand cDNA for TCR alpha and beta chains was synthesized from specific primers in the conserved constant-segment region. To control for contamination, every cDNA library was double barcoded, receiving both a SMART-Mk sample barcode and Illumina barcodes. TruSeq adapter sequences and Illumina sample barcodes were added in two successive PCR steps. TCR alpha and beta cDNA libraries were sequenced on the Illumina HiSeq platform with custom primers. On the study's bioinformatics: Unique molecular identifiers were extracted from raw reads with MiGEC, and CDR3 positions were determined with MiXCR. For each individual, recombination models were inferred using an EM algorithm with the repgenHMM and IGoR tools. Shared clonotype analysis was performed with the tcR package in R, normalizing sharing by the product of cloneset sizes. To study raw recombination without the effects of thymic and clonal selection, out-of-frame nonproductive sequences were analyzed. TCRdb trimmed public reads at Q25 via fastp, called clones via MiXCR and kept in-frame beta chains. When rows share a CDR3 protein, they turn into one entry using the most common DNA and genes. The V and J calls were not made by the authors but by TCRdb's processing. The sample table holds more than 1.5 million distinct CDR3 sequences, of which roughly a third were seen once. The top ten hold about 0.27% of the sample.

This chain is built from TRBV5-8 and TRBJ1-5, with TRBD1 perhaps the D gene, on 5 matching bases. The source of this sequence is a newborn girl in good health. Sequenced input: cord blood. The nucleotide sequence reads as follows: TGTGCCAGCAGCTTGAGGGGTCGGACTCAGCCCCAGCATTTT. Its protein reads: CASSLRGRTQPQHF.